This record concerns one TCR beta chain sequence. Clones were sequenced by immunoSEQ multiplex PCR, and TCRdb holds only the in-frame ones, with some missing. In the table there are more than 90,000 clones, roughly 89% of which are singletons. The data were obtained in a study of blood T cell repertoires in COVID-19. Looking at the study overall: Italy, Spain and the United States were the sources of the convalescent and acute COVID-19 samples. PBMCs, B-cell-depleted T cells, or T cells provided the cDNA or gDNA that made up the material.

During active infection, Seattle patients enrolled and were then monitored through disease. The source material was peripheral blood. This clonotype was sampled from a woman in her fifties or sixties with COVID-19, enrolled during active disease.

CDR3 residues: CASSSRTSGQFF. As DNA, the CDR3 is TGTGCCAGCAGCTCGCGGACTAGCGGGCAGTTCTTC. This chain joins TRBV7-2 and TRBJ2-1; 10 nucleotides match TRBD2. This CDR3 spans 12 amino acids. The V segment lost 4 bases and the J segment 12 bases; nucleotides outside the gene matches: 3. The germline V gene encodes CDR1 SGHTA and CDR2 FQGNSA.